Presented here are 6 T cell receptor beta chains from one specimen sequenced in a study of blood T cells in healthy people across ages. A second PCR of about 7 to 11 cycles used a sample-barcoded 5' primer and a J-beta primer mix. MiXCR, applied by TCRdb to the 5' RACE reads, yields one record per CDR3 protein. The table has around 500,000 distinct CDR3 sequences, around 48% seen once. Sequenced input: blood. The receptors originated from a man of 80 years or more in good health.

This chain joins TRBV2 and TRBJ2-6; D is perhaps TRBD2 (5 bases). Trimming removed 3 bases at V and 4 bases at J, with 10 bases between. Germline V gives CDR1 SNHLY, CDR2 FYNNEI. CDR3 size: 15 residues. The CDR3 DNA follows: TGTGCCAGCAGTGAGCGGGTGTACGGGGCCAACGTCCTGACTTTC. Translation gives CASSERVYGANVLTF.

A word on this clonotype: A junction boundary mismatches the germline segment, possibly from a read error. This chain joins TRBV5-1 and TRBJ2-3; D is undetermined. This CDR3 spans 14 amino acids. Looked up from germline, CDR1 is SGHRS and CDR2 is YFSETQ. The CDR3 here is CACSFSLGTDTQYF. The CDR3 bases are TGCGCCTGCAGCTTTTCCCTGGGCACAGATACGCAGTATTTT.

This clonotype was seen only a few times. The rearrangement uses TRBV29-1 and TRBJ2-5; 7 bases are a match to TRBD2. The CDR3 runs 11 residues. Germline V gene lookup returns CDR1 SQVTM and CDR2 ANQGSEA. With V trimmed by 6 bases and J by 5 bases, 3 bases remained unmatched. The chain's CDR3 is CSVEGGETQYF. CDR3 sequence (DNA): TGCAGCGTGGAGGGAGGGGAGACCCAGTACTTC.

Remarks on this clonotype: A junction end diverges from the germline sequence, so it may reflect a read error. This chain joins TRBV20-1 and TRBJ2-1, with 11 bases aligning to TRBD2. Germline V lookup: CDR1 DFQATT, CDR2 SNEGSKA (reference sequence). The CDR3 loop spans 15 amino acids. The CDR3 is CSATRGTSGYNERFF. CDR3 in DNA: TGCAGTGCAACTCGGGGGACTAGCGGATACAATGAGCGGTTCTTC.

The V call is TRBV14, the J call TRBJ2-1; 8 bases map to TRBD1. This CDR3 comprises 18 residues. Losses at the gene ends were 1 base for V and 4 bases for J; bases not matched to a gene: 12. Germline V gene lookup returns CDR1 SGHDN and CDR2 FVKESK. DNA for the CDR3: TGTGCCAGCAGCCAAGTCCCCCCCTGGACAGGGTATTACAATGAGCAGTTCTTC. Translating it yields CASSQVPPWTGYYNEQFF.

The J gene is TRBJ2-7, the V gene TRBV10-3; 9 nucleotides match TRBD1. Germline loops: CDR1 ENHRY, CDR2 SYGVKD. There are 14 residues in the CDR3. The ends lost 10 bases at V and 3 bases at J; junction bases unmatched: 10. CDR3 sequence (DNA): TGTGCCACACTAACACAGGGGGCCGACTACGAGCAGTACTTC. It is translated as CATLTQGADYEQYF.